Here is one T cell receptor (beta chain) with its context. The ends were cut back, 0 bases at V and 0 bases at J, with 15 bases in the middle. This CDR3 is 18 amino acids long. Germline CDR1 reads LGHDT; CDR2 reads YNNKEL (reference sequence). Profiled with immunoSEQ multiplex PCR; TCRdb holds only in-frame clones, not every one. Of 200,000 or so clones detected, approximately 84% appear once; the ten largest clones hold around 6.9%. This sample is drawn from a study of blood T cell repertoires in COVID-19. Study-wide background: Material from acute and convalescent COVID-19 was sourced from the United States, Italy and Spain.

The receptor was derived from a human donor with acute or convalescent COVID-19. The donor label of this sample is uncertain. This rearrangement joins TRBV3-1 (or the pseudogene TRBV3-2) to TRBJ2-1; D is undetermined. Source material: peripheral blood. CDR3 in DNA: TGTGCCAGCAGCCAAGATTCGTTCCTAGTCAGCTCCTACAATGAGCAGTTCTTC. It is translated as CASSQDSFLVSSYNEQFF.